This entry describes one TCR beta chain. Its antigen target is currently unknown. No base-level quality is on record; no much larger clone is a single base apart. This specimen comes from a study of T cell responses to AZD1222 COVID-19 vaccine (dated by TCRdb to about 2021). The study in broad terms: TCR sequencing was performed for approximately 240 trial participants, of whom about 200 were given two doses of AZD1222 and roughly 25 were given two doses of MenACWY control vaccine. Trial participants were enrolled by age into subgroups of 18-55, 56-69 and 70-plus years, and around 150, 28 and 57 TCR-sequenced participants, respectively, were included in these subgroups.

In the germline V gene, CDR1 corresponds to MNHNS and CDR2 to SASEGT. There are 15 amino acids in the CDR3, from cysteine to phenylalanine inclusive. Only the CDR3 DNA stays, 45 bases, in frame from base 1. Germline trimming amounts to 3 bases on V and 10 bases on J, with 12 as the count of junction bases outside the gene matches. The label giving this sample's time point can be read as: about 28 days (+/-7) after the second vaccine dose. AZD1222 recipients whose second dose came at about 4 weeks and those whose second dose came at about 12 weeks were combined into one group, since spike-specific TCR depth and breadth did not differ between the two schedules. Vaccinee samples came from UK trials COV001 and COV002, including a single-blind randomized controlled phase 2/3 trial of AZD1222 (ChAdOx1 nCoV-19) in healthy adults. Trial participant PBMC samples were collected at day 0 and day 28 after the second dose for TCRbeta chain sequencing.

Summary of the overall study and its limitations: Vaccine-associated CD4 TCRs spanned the whole spike protein, with dominant responses in regions 160-218 and 743-854. In the small 56-69-year group, the increase in depth fell short of significance, most likely because of low power. Because no day 14 peak-response samples were available, the repertoires could be characterized only after the peak T cell response. Spike-specific TCR breadth and depth rose significantly after two AZD1222 doses compared with day 0 and with MenACWY recipients. Participants were mostly white British, with more females than males. The authors suggested clonal diversity may have been underestimated. Conclusions about previously exposed vaccinees were limited because only a handful of AZD1222 recipients were SARS-CoV-2 seropositive at baseline. Reportedly, close to half of the unique spike-specific TCRs recognized epitopes lying outside the regions that are mutated in the B.1.351 and B.1.1.7 variants.

The CDR3 regions of human TCRbeta chains were subjected to immunosequencing. Per the authors' processing: TCRs in the repertoires were matched against a reference library of SARS-CoV-2-specific TCRs that had been generated with the MIRA antigen-specificity platform. Breadth meant the fraction of unique TCRs that were SARS-CoV-2-associated, whereas depth meant the fraction of total T cells that were SARS-CoV-2-associated. Each spike-specific TCR was assigned to its reactive spike region and to a CD4 or CD8 class using the MIRA data. Log10-transformed breadth and depth values were compared by one-way ANOVA with Sidak's multiple comparisons tests. The table was pulled from immuneACCESS by TCRdb, which kept in-frame rearrangements only. Such tables lose some clones; where checked, under half of the loss comes from unresolved V genes, and the rest has no known cause. For V, J and clone size, that table is used; D and trimming come from the DNA. This sample has fewer than 200,000 clones in its table, and around 90% of those were observed once. The ten top clones hold around 1% of the sample.

This material consisted of peripheral blood, taken 28 days after the second AZD1222 dose. The chain is encoded by TRBV6-1 joined to TRBJ2-1; TRBD2 fits 7 bases in the junction. This sequence originates from an adult who received the AZD1222 COVID-19 vaccine. The sequence in DNA is TGTGCCAGCAGTGACGGGGAGGGAGGCCCGGAGGAGCAGTTCTTC. Its protein reads: CASSDGEGGPEEQFF.